The 18 T cell receptor beta chains presented below share a single source sample, sequenced in a study of T-cell memory formation after mild COVID-19. TCRdb used MiXCR to reprocess the 5' RACE reads, holding one entry per CDR3 protein. Among approximately 290,000 distinct CDR3 sequences listed, about a sixth were seen once. Material: PBMCs or a T cell subset sorted from them (not recorded which). The source of these receptors is a man younger than 30 who had mild COVID-19 (a few samples of this study predate the infection). Cell type and time point are not known.

The V call is TRBV4-1, the J call TRBJ1-1; D is unclear. Germline lookup yields CDR1 MGHRA and CDR2 YSYEKL. CDR3 length: 15 amino acids. Trimming took off 0 bases at V and 1 base at J, with 9 bases between the two ends. CDR3 amino acids: CASSQDGIGNTEAFF. The CDR3 DNA follows: TGCGCCAGCAGCCAAGATGGGATTGGGAACACTGAAGCTTTCTTT.

The chain recombines TRBV29-1 with TRBJ2-2; unclear D gene. The germline V and J ends were trimmed by 2 bases and 1 base, with 8 bases remaining between them. The germline V gene encodes CDR1 SQVTM and CDR2 ANQGSEA. The CDR3 runs to 14 residues. DNA of the CDR3: TGCAGCGTTGAAACAGATCGGAACACCGGGGAGCTGTTTTTT. This gives the protein CSVETDRNTGELFF.

The CDR3 region has the DNA TGTGCCAGCAGTGAACCACCCCGACTAGCGTCTGGCAATGAGCAGTTCTTC. Amino acids: CASSEPPRLASGNEQFF. This rearrangement joins TRBV7-9 to TRBJ2-1; 8 nucleotides line up with TRBD2. There are 17 residues in the CDR3. With V trimmed by 6 bases and J by 6 bases, 16 bases remained unmatched. Germline values: CDR1 SEHNR, CDR2 FQNEAQ (reference sequence).

The chain combines TRBV10-1 with TRBJ2-3; D unresolved. V shed 0 bases and J shed 4 bases, with 11 bases lying between them. The germline V gene has CDR1 WNHNN and CDR2 SYGVQD (reference sequence). CDR3 length: 15 amino acids. The CDR3 nucleotides are TGCGCCAGCAGTGAGTCCGGACCGGGCGCAGATACGCAGTATTTT. Translating gives CASSESGPGADTQYF.

This clonotype was counted only a few times. The chain recombines TRBV7-9 with TRBJ2-1, with 11 bases that match TRBD2. Per germline, CDR1 SEHNR and CDR2 FQNEAQ (reference sequence). Unmatched junction bases numbered 8, after V lost 6 bases and J lost 7 bases. This CDR3 contains 15 residues. Here the CDR3 DNA reads TGTGCCAGCAGGCCTCTAGCGGGGGGCCTTAATGAGCAGTTCTTC. Its protein is CASRPLAGGLNEQFF.

There are a few counts of this clonotype. The J gene is TRBJ1-1, the V gene TRBV7-2; D uncertain. The CDR3 loop spans 14 amino acids. Trimming shortened V by 4 bases and J by 0 bases, and 9 bases separated the two germline ends. Germline V lookup: CDR1 SGHTA, CDR2 FQGNSA. The CDR3 nucleotides are TGTGCCAGCAGCTCCCGGGCGCTGAACACTGAAGCTTTCTTT. Protein sequence: CASSSRALNTEAFF. Full variable domain (remainder filled in from reference TRBV7-2 and TRBJ1-1): GAGVSQSPSNKVTEKGKDVELRCDPISGHTALYWYRQSLGQGLEFLIYFQGNSAPDKSGLPSDRFSAERTGGSVSTLTIQRTQQEDSAVYLCASSSRALNTEAFFGQGTRLTVV.

At least ten counts were recorded for this clonotype. The chain carries TRBV7-9 and TRBJ2-7; D is uncertain. Trimming removed 6 bases at V and 4 bases at J, with 7 bases between. The CDR3 is made up of 11 amino acids. Germline values: CDR1 SEHNR, CDR2 FQNEAQ (reference sequence). The CDR3 loop is CASSNRYEQYF. The CDR3 DNA is TGTGCCAGCAGTAACCGTTACGAGCAGTACTTC.

This clonotype was counted a few times. The chain carries TRBV28 and TRBJ1-2; possibly TRBD1 for D (6 bases). The V and J ends lost 5 bases and 2 bases respectively, with 12 bases between them. CDR1 is MDHEN and CDR2 is SYDVKM in the germline V gene. The CDR3 contains 14 residues. CDR3 sequence: CASSPTTGNYGYTF. DNA of the CDR3: TGTGCCAGCAGTCCTACGACAGGCAACTATGGCTACACCTTC.

This chain joins TRBV7-6 and TRBJ2-2, with unresolved D. The CDR3 extends over 15 amino acids. Trimming left V 0 bases short and J 7 bases short, with 12 bases between. Germline CDR1 reads SGHVS; CDR2 reads FNYEAQ. The CDR3 sequence: CASSLALRKGGELFF. The DNA for the CDR3 is TGTGCCAGCAGCTTAGCTCTGAGAAAAGGCGGGGAGCTGTTTTTT. Looking up the rest from reference TRBV7-6 and TRBJ2-2 gives the full variable domain: GAGVSQSPRYKVTKRGQDVALRCDPISGHVSLYWYRQALGQGPEFLTYFNYEAQQDKSGLPNDRFSAERPEGSISTLTIQRTEQRDSAMYRCASSLALRKGGELFFGEGSRLTVL.

This clonotype was counted at least ten times. The junction departs from germline at one end; a sequencing error may be responsible. The J gene is TRBJ1-2, the V gene TRBV7-2; D might be TRBD1 (5 bases). The CDR3 has 14 residues. Germline-derived CDR1 and CDR2 are SGHTA and FQGNSA. The CDR3 spells CASNLSGTNYGYTF. As DNA, the CDR3 is TGTGCCAGCAACTTAAGTGGGACCAACTATGGCTACACCTTC.

The DNA of the CDR3 is TGCGCCAGCAGCCAAGACGGCGGGAGAGATCAAGAGACCCAGTACTTC. This encodes CASSQDGGRDQETQYF. The rearrangement uses TRBV4-3 and TRBJ2-5; 7 positions match TRBD2. V shed 0 bases and J 2 bases; nucleotides not matched to a gene: 6. Germline CDR1 reads LGHNA; CDR2 reads YSLEER. The CDR3 totals 16 residues.

The V call is TRBV9, the J call TRBJ2-3; D is tentatively TRBD1 or TRBD2 (6 bases each). From germline, CDR1 is SGDLS and CDR2 YYNGEE. V was clipped by 0 bases and J by 4 bases, with 18 bases between them. The CDR3 consists of 17 residues. CDR3 sequence: CASSVERGVYGADTQYF. The CDR3 nucleotides are TGTGCCAGCAGCGTAGAGAGGGGGGTATATGGGGCAGATACGCAGTATTTT.

This chain joins TRBV4-3 and TRBJ2-3, with D possibly TRBD1 on 6 matching bases. V was pared by 0 bases and J by 3 bases, with 19 bases between. The CDR3 extends over 18 amino acids. Germline CDR1 and CDR2: LGHNA and YSLEER. The CDR3 DNA follows: TGCGCCAGCAGCCAAGAGACATCCGAGGGGGTCAGAACAGATACGCAGTATTTT. Encoded protein: CASSQETSEGVRTDTQYF.

This clonotype was detected a few times. The gene calls are TRBV12-3 or TRBV12-4 and TRBJ1-5; TRBD1 matches at 9 bases. The CDR3 runs to 13 residues. V lost 6 bases to trimming and J lost 6 bases; unmatched junction nucleotides: 3. The CDR3 DNA follows: TGTGCCAGCAGACAGGGGGCGGTTCAGCCCCAGCATTTT. Translated: CASRQGAVQPQHF.

This clonotype was counted a few times. The CDR3 DNA reads TGTGCCAGCAGCCCGAACAGGGGCCACAATGAGCAGTTCTTC. This encodes CASSPNRGHNEQFF. The chain links TRBV7-3 to TRBJ2-1, with TRBD1 matching over 7 bases. In germline, CDR1 is SGHTA, CDR2 FQGTGA. V was pared by 5 bases and J by 5 bases, with 6 bases of the junction left unmatched. The CDR3 has 14 amino acids.

CDR3 residues: CASSFMRAKNIQYF. The DNA for the CDR3 is TGTGCCAGCAGCTTCATGAGAGCCAAAAACATTCAGTACTTC. The V and J genes are TRBV5-4 and TRBJ2-4; D ambiguous. From germline, CDR1 is SGHNT and CDR2 YYREEE (reference sequence). V was cut by 2 bases and J by 0 bases, with 6 bases left in between. This CDR3 region has 14 residues.

The chain is built from TRBV7-9 and TRBJ1-1; the match to TRBD1 covers 9 bases. Trimming cost V 4 bases and J 0 bases; bases outside gene matches: 9. There are 17 residues in the CDR3. Germline CDR1 and CDR2: SEHNR and FQNEAQ (reference sequence). DNA for the CDR3: TGTGCCAGCAGCTCCGCCGGGGGACAGGGCGTGAACACTGAAGCTTTCTTT. Encoded protein: CASSSAGGQGVNTEAFF.

This clonotype was recorded a few times. This rearrangement joins TRBV7-2 to TRBJ1-6; TRBD1 matches 7 bases. The CDR3 totals 15 residues. Germline V gene data show CDR1 as SGHTA and CDR2 as FQGNSA. With 2 bases clipped from V and 5 bases from J, the junction kept 3 bases outside the gene matches. CDR3 residues: CASSLSRGHNSPLHF. CDR3 nucleotide sequence: TGTGCCAGCAGCTTATCGAGGGGGCATAATTCACCCCTCCACTTT.